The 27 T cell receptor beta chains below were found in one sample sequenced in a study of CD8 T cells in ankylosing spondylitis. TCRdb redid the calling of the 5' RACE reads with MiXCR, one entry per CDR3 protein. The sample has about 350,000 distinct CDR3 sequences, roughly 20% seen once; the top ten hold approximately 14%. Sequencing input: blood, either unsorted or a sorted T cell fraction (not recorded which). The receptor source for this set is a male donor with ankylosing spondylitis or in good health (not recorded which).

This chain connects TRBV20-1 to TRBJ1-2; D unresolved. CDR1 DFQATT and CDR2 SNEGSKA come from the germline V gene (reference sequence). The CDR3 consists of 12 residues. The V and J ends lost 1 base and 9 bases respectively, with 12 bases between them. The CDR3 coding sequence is TGCAGTGCTAGAGCCCGCGAGGGCAGCTACACCTTC. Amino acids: CSARAREGSYTF.

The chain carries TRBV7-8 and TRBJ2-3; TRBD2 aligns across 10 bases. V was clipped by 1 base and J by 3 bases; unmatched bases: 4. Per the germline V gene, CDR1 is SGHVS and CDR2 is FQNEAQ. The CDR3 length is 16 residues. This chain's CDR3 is CASSLVILAGTDTQYF. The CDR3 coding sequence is TGTGCCAGCAGCTTAGTCATACTAGCGGGGACAGATACGCAGTATTTT. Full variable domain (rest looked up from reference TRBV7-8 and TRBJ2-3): GAGVSQSPRYKVAKRGQDVALRCDPISGHVSLFWYQQALGQGPEFLTYFQNEAQLDKSGLPSDRFFAERPEGSVSTLKIQRTQQEDSAVYLCASSLVILAGTDTQYFGPGTRLTVL.

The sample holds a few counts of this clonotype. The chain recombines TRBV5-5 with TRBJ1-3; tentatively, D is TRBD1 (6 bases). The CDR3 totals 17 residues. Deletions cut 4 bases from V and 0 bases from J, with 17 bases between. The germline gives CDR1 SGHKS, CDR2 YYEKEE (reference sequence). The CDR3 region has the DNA TGTGCCAGCAGCACCACTGGGACACCGAGCTCTGGAAACACCATATATTTT. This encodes CASSTTGTPSSGNTIYF.

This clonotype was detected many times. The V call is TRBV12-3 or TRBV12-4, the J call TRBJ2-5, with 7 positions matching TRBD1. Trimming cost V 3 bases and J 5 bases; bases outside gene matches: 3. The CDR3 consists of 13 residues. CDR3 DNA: TGTGCCAGCAGTTTGGGGACAGTGGAGACCCAGTACTTC. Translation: CASSLGTVETQYF.

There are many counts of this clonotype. This CDR3 reads CSVEGTGVQETQYF. In DNA form, the CDR3 reads TGCAGCGTTGAAGGGACAGGAGTTCAAGAGACCCAGTACTTC. The chain couples TRBV29-1 to TRBJ2-5, with TRBD1 matching 7 bases. Germline loops: CDR1 SQVTM, CDR2 ANQGSEA. The V segment lost 1 base and the J segment 2 bases; nucleotides outside the gene matches: 4. This CDR3 contains 14 residues.

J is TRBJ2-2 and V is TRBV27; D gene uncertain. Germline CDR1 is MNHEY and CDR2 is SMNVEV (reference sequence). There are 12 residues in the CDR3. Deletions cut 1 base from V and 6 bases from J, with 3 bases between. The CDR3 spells CASSLFSGELFF. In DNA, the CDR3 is TGTGCCAGCAGTTTATTCTCCGGGGAGCTGTTTTTT.

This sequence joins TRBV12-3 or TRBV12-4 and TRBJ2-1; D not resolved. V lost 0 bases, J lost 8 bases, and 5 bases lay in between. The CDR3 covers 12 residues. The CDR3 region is CASSLAIYEQFF. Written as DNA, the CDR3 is TGTGCCAGCAGTTTAGCGATTTATGAGCAGTTCTTC.

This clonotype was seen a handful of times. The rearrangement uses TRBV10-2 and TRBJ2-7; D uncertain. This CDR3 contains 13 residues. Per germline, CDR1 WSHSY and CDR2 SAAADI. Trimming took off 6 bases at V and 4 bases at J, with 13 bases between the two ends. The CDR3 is CASSPLTDYEQYF. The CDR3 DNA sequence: TGCGCCAGCAGCCCATTAACAGATTACGAGCAGTACTTC.

CDR3 loop: CASSPGTSGGAVTGELFF. For the CDR3, the DNA is TGTGCCAGCAGTCCAGGGACTAGCGGGGGGGCAGTCACCGGGGAGCTGTTTTTT. The V and J genes are TRBV27 and TRBJ2-2; 16 nucleotides align to TRBD2. The ends lost 5 bases at V and 4 bases at J; junction bases unmatched: 7. Germline V gene sequence: CDR1 MNHEY, CDR2 SMNVEV (reference sequence). This CDR3 contains 18 residues.

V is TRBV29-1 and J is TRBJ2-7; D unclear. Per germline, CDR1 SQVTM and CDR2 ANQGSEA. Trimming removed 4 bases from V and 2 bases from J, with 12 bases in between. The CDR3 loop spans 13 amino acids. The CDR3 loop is CSVVGQATYEQYF. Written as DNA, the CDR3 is TGCAGCGTTGTCGGGCAGGCGACCTACGAGCAGTACTTC.

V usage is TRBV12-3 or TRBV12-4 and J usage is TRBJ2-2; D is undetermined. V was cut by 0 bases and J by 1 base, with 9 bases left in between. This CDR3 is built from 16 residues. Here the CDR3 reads CASSLAVVRNTGELFF. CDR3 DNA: TGTGCCAGCAGTTTAGCGGTTGTCAGGAACACCGGGGAGCTGTTTTTT.

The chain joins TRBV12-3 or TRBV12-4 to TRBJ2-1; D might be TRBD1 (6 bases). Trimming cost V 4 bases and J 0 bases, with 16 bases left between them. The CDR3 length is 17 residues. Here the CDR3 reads CASSSWTEKSSYNEQFF. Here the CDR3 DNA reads TGTGCCAGCAGTTCCTGGACAGAAAAGAGCTCCTACAATGAGCAGTTCTTC.

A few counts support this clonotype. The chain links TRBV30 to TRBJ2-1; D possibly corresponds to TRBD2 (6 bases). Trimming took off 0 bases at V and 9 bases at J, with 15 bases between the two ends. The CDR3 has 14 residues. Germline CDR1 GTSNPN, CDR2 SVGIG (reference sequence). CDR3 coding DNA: TGTGCCTGGAGTGTAGGTATGCGGGGACCTGAGCAGTTCTTC. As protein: CAWSVGMRGPEQFF.

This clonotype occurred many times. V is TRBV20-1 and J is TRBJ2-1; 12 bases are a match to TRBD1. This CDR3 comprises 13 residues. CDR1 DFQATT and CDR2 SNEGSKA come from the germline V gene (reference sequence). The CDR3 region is CMGTGGMRNEQFF. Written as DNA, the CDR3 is TGCATGGGGACAGGGGGCATGAGAAATGAGCAGTTCTTC.

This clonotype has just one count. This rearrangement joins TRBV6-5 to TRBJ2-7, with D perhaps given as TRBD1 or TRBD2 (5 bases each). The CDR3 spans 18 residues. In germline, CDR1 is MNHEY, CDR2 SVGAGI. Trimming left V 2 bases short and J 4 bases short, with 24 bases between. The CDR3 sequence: CASSYAIAGTGIEYEQYF. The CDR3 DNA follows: TGTGCCAGCAGTTACGCCATCGCCGGGACGGGGATAGAGTACGAGCAGTACTTC.

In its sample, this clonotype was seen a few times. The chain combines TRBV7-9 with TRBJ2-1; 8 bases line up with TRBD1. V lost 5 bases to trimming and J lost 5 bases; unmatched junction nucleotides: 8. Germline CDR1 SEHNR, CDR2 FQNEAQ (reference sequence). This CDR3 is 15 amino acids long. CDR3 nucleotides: TGTGCCAGCAGCCCCGGGACAGGCTATAACAATGAGCAGTTCTTC. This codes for CASSPGTGYNNEQFF.

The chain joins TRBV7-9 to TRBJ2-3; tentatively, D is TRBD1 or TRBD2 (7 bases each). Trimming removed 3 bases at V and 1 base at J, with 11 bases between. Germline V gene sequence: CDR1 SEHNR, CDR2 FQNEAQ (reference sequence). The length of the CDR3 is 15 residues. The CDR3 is CASSFRGGRTDTQYF. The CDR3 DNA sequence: TGTGCCAGCAGCTTCAGGGGGGGGCGCACAGATACGCAGTATTTT.

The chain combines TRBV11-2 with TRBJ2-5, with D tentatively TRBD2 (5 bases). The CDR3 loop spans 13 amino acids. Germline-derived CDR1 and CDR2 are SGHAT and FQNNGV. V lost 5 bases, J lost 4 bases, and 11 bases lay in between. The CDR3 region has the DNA TGTGCCAGCAGCGACTTAGCGTCAGAGACCCAGTACTTC. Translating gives CASSDLASETQYF.

CDR3 sequence: CASSPPRTGATGELFF. The DNA of the CDR3 is TGTGCCAGCAGCCCCCCCAGGACAGGGGCCACCGGGGAGCTGTTTTTT. This rearrangement joins TRBV7-9 to TRBJ2-2; TRBD1 matches at 9 bases. Unmatched junction bases numbered 8, after V lost 5 bases and J lost 4 bases. CDR1 is SEHNR and CDR2 is FQNEAQ in the germline V gene (reference sequence). The CDR3 is 16 amino acids.

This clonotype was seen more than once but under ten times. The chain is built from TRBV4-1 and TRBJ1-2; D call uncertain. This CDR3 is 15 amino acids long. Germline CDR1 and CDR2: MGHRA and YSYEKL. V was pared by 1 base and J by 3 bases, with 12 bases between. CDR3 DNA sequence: TGCGCCAGCAGCCAAGCGGCGGCAGGTGACTATGGCTACACCTTC. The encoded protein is CASSQAAAGDYGYTF.

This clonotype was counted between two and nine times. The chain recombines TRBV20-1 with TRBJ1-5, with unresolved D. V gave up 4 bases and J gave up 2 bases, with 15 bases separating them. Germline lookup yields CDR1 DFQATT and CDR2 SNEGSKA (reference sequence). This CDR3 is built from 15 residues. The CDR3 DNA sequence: TGCAGTGCTACCCCCGGAAGGGCAGGCAATCAGCCCCAGCATTTT. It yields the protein CSATPGRAGNQPQHF.

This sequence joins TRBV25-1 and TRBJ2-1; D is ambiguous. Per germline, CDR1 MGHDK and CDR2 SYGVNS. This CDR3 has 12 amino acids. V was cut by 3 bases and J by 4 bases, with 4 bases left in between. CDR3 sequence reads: CASSEWYNEQFF. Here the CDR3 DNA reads TGTGCCAGCAGTGAGTGGTACAATGAGCAGTTCTTC.

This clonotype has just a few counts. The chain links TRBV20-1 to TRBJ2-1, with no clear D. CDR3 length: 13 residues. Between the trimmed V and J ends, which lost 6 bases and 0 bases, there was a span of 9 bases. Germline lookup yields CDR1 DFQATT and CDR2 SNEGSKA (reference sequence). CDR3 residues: CSAVASSYNEQFF. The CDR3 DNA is TGCAGTGCGGTCGCGAGCTCCTACAATGAGCAGTTCTTC.

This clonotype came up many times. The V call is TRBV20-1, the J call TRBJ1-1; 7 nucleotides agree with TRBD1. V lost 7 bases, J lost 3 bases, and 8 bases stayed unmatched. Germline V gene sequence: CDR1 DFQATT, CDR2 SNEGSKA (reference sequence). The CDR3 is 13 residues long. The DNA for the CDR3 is TGCAGTGTAAAGGCCGACAGGGACACTGAAGCTTTCTTT. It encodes CSVKADRDTEAFF.

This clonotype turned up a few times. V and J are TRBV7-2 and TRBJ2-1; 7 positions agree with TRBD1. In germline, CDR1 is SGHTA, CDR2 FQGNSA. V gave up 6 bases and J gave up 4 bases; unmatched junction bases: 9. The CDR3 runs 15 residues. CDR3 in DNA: TGTGCCAGCAGGAGCGTAGGGGGCCTATACAATGAGCAGTTCTTC. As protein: CASRSVGGLYNEQFF.

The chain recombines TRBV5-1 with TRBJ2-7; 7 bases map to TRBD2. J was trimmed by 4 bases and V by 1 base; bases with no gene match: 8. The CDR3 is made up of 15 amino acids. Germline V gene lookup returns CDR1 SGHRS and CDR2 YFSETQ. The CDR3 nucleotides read TGCGCCAGCAGCTTGATACCTAGCGGAGCTTACGAGCAGTACTTC. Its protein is CASSLIPSGAYEQYF.

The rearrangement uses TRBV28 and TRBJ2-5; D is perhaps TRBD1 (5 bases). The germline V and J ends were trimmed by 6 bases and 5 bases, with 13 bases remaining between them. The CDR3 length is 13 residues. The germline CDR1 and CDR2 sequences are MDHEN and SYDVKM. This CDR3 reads CASSPQGSETQYF. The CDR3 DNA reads TGTGCCAGCAGCCCCCAGGGTAGTGAGACCCAGTACTTC.